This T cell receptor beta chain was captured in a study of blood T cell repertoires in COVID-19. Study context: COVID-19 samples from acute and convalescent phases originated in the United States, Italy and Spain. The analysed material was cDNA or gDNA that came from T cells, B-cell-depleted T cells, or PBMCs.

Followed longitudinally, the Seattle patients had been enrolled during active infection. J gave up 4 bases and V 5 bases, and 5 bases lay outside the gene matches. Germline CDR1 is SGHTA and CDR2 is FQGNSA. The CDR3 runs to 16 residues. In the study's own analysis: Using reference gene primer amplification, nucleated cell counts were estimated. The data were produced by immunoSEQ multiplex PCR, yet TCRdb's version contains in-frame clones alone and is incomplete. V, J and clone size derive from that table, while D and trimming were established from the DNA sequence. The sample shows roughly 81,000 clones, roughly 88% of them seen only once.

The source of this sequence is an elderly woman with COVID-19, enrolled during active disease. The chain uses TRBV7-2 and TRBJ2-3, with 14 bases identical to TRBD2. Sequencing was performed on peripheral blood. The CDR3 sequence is CASSMRLAGGPDTQYF. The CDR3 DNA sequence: TGTGCCAGCAGCATGAGACTAGCGGGGGGGCCAGATACGCAGTATTTT.